This T cell receptor (beta chain) was identified in a study of T cells of healthy individuals. One entry per CDR3 protein results from TCRdb running MiXCR on the 5' RACE reads. The sample lists approximately 58,000 distinct CDR3 sequences; 14% to 15% were seen once. With 3 bases removed from V and 4 bases from J, the gap between germline ends came to 17 bases. CDR3 size: 16 residues. CDR1 and CDR2 (germline): SGHRS, YFSETQ. The TCR sequence derives from a human donor in good health. This chain uses TRBV5-1 with TRBJ2-1; tentatively, D is TRBD1 or TRBD2 (6 bases each). The CDR3 bases are TGCGCCAGCAGCTCCGAGGGGGGACCTCCTTACAATGAGCAGTTCTTC. This codes for CASSSEGGPPYNEQFF.